A single TCR beta chain is shown here with its context. Its antigen is unidentified. This sample stems from a study of STAT5B mutations in CD4+ large granular lymphocyte leukemia. This CDR3 contains 16 residues. Trimming took 1 base from V and 3 from J, leaving 15 bases between them. The germline V gene encodes CDR1 MNHEY and CDR2 SVGAGI. Study outcomes and limitations: Patient CD4-sorted repertoires looked more clonal than healthy CD4+ repertoires, even without putative leukemic clones.

The repertoire was sequenced with immunoSEQ multiplex PCR; TCRdb's copy has only in-frame clones and lacks some. The sample lists tens of thousands of clones; approximately 71% were seen once. The clonotype comes from a human donor in good health. The chain employs TRBV6-5 and TRBJ1-1; no clear D gene. The sequenced sample was CD4+ T cells from blood buffy coats. CDR3 nucleotide sequence: TGTGCCAGCAGTTACTTACTTGTGGGCCGGCACACTGAAGCTTTCTTT. Encoded protein: CASSYLLVGRHTEAFF.